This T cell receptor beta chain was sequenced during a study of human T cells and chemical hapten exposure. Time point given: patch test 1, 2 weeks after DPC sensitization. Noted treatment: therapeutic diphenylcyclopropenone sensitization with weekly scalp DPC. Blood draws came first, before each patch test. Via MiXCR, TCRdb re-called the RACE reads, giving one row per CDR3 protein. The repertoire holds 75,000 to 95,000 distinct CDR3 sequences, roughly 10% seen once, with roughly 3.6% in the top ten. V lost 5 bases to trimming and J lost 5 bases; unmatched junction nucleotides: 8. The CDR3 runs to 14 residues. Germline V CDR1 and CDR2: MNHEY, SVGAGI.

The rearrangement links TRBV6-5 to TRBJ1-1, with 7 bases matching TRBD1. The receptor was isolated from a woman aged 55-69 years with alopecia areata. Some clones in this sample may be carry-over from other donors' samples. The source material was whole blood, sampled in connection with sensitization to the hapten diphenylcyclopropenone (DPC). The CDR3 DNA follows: TGTGCCAGCAGTAGACAGGGATTAGGAACTGAAGCTTTCTTT. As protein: CASSRQGLGTEAFF.